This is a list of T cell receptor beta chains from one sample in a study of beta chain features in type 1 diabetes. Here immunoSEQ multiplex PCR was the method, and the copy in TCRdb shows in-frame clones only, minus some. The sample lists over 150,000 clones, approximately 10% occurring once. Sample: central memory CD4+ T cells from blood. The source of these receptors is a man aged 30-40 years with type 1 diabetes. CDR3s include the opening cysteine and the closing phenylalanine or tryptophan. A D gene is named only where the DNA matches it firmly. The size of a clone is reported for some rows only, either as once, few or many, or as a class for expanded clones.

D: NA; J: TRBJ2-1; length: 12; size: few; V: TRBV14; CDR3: CASSAQYNEQFF; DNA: TGTGCCAGCAGCGCACAATACAATGAGCAGTTCTTC
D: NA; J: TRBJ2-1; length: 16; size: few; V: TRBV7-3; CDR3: CASSPLAAGSYNEQFF; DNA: TGTGCCAGCAGTCCTCTGGCGGCGGGATCCTACAATGAGCAGTTCTTC
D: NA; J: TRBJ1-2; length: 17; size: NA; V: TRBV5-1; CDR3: CASSLGPSGTMIYGYTF; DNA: TGCGCCAGCAGCTTGGGACCCTCCGGGACAATGATCTATGGCTACACCTTC
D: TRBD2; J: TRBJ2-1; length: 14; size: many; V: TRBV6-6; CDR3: CASSYWRGYNEQFF; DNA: TGTGCCAGCAGTTACTGGCGGGGGTACAATGAGCAGTTCTTC
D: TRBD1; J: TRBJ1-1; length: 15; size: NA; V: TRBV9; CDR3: CASSRTGGFNTEAFF; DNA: TGTGCCAGCAGCAGAACAGGGGGCTTTAACACTGAAGCTTTCTTT
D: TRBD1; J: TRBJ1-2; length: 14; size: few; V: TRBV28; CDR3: CASSAYRGNYGYTF; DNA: TGTGCCAGCAGTGCCTACAGGGGAAACTATGGCTACACCTTC
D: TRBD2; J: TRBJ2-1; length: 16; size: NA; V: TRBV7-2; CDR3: CASSLFGGSYGGEQFF; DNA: TGTGCCAGCAGCTTATTTGGCGGGAGTTACGGAGGTGAGCAGTTCTTC
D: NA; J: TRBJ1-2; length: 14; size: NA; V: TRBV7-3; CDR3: CASSLTAGAEGYTF; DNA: TGTGCCAGCAGCTTAACAGCAGGGGCCGAGGGCTACACCTTC
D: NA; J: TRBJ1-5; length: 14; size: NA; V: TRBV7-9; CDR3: CASSLDGTGQPQHF; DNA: TGTGCCAGCAGCTTAGATGGAACAGGGCAGCCCCAGCATTTT
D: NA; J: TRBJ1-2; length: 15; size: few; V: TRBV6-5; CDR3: CASSYSSGVRYGYTF; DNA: TGTGCCAGCAGTTACTCGTCAGGGGTCCGCTATGGCTACACCTTC
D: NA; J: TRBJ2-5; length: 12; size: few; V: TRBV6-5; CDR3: CACTGSRETQYF; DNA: TGTGCCTGTACAGGGTCACGAGAGACCCAGTACTTC
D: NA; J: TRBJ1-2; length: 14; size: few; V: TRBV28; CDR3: CASSSRGLTDGYTF; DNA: TGTGCCAGCAGTTCCCGCGGGCTTACGGACGGCTACACCTTC
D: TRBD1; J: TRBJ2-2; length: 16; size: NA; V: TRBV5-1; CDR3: CASSDSRGLSVGELFF; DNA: TGCGCCAGCAGCGACTCCAGGGGGTTGAGTGTTGGGGAGCTGTTTTTT
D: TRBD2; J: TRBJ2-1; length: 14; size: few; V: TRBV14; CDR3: CASSQGGSTGVQFF; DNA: TGTGCCAGCAGCCAGGGGGGGAGCACCGGGGTGCAGTTCTTC
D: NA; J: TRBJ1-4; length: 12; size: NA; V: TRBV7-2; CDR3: CASSREREKLFF; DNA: TGTGCCAGCAGCCGCGAGAGGGAAAAACTGTTTTTT
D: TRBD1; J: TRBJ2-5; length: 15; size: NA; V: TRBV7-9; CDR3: CASSSDRGSGETQYF; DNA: TGTGCCAGCAGCTCGGACAGGGGAAGCGGAGAGACCCAGTACTTC
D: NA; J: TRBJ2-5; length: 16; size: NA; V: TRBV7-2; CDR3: CASSLVRDVLQETQYF; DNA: TGTGCCAGCAGCTTAGTGCGGGACGTCCTCCAAGAGACCCAGTACTTC
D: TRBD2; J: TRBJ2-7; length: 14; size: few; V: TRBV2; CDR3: CATSPGLGGGRQYF; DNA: TGTGCCACCTCTCCGGGACTAGGAGGAGGCCGGCAGTACTTC
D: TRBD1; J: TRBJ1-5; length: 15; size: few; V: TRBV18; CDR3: CASSPGTGGNQPQHF; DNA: TGTGCCAGCTCACCTGGGACAGGGGGCAATCAGCCCCAGCATTTT
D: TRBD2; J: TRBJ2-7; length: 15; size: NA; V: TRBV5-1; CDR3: CASSFGSGGTHEQYF; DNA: TGCGCCAGCAGCTTCGGGTCGGGAGGTACCCACGAGCAGTACTTC
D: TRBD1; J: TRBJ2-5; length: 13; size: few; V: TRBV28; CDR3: CASRGQQKETQYF; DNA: TGTGCCAGCAGGGGACAGCAAAAAGAGACCCAGTACTTC
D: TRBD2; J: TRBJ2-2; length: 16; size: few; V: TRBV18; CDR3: CASSPGLAGETGELFF; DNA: TGTGCCAGCTCACCGGGACTAGCGGGAGAAACCGGGGAGCTGTTTTTT
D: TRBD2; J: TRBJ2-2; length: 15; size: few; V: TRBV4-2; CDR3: CASSQAAGETGELFF; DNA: TGTGCCAGCAGCCAAGCAGCGGGAGAGACCGGGGAGCTGTTTTTT
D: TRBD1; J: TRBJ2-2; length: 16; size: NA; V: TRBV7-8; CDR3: CASSPRDRANTGELFF; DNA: TGTGCCAGCAGCCCCCGGGACAGGGCGAACACCGGGGAGCTGTTTTTT
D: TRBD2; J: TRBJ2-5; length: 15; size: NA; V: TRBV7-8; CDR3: CASSLRLAGKETQYF; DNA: TGTGCCAGCAGCTTAAGGCTAGCGGGAAAAGAGACCCAGTACTTC
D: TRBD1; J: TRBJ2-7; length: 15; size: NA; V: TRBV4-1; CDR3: CASSRRTGEDYEQYF; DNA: TGCGCCAGCAGCCGAAGGACAGGGGAGGACTACGAGCAGTACTTC
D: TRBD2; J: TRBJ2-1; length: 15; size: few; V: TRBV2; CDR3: CASSEAGRTGGLQFF; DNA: TGTGCCAGCAGTGAAGCTGGGAGGACGGGAGGCCTGCAGTTCTTC
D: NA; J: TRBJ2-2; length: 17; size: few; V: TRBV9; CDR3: CASSVYGSPLNTGELFF; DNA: TGTGCCAGCAGCGTGTACGGGAGTCCTTTGAACACCGGGGAGCTGTTTTTT
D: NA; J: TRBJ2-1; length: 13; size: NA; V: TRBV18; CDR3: CASASLGSSEQFF; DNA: TGTGCCAGCGCCTCACTAGGCTCCTCTGAGCAGTTCTTC
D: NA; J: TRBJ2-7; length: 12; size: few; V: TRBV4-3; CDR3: CASSLDRSEQYF; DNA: TGCGCCAGCAGCCTAGACAGAAGCGAGCAGTACTTC
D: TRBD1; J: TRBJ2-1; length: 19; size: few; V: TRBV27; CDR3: CASSKGQGFSLGFYNEQFF; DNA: TGTGCCAGCAGTAAGGGACAGGGTTTCTCGTTGGGATTCTACAATGAGCAGTTCTTC
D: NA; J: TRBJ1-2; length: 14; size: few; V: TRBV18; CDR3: CASSPPDNWSPYTF; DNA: TGTGCCAGCTCACCACCGGACAATTGGTCGCCCTACACCTTC
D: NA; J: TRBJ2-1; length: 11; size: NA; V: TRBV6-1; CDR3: CASRRYNEQFF; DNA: TGTGCCAGCAGACGGTACAATGAGCAGTTCTTC
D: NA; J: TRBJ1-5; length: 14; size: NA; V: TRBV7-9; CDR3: CASSGWRDNQPQHF; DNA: TGTGCCAGCAGCGGTTGGAGGGACAATCAGCCCCAGCATTTT
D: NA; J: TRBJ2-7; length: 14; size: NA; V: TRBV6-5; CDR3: CASSFRGVSDEQYF; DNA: TGTGCCAGCAGCTTCCGGGGAGTAAGCGACGAGCAGTACTTC
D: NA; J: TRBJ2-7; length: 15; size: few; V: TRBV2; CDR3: CASRDPVDTPYEQYF; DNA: TGTGCCAGCAGGGATCCGGTAGACACCCCCTACGAGCAGTACTTC
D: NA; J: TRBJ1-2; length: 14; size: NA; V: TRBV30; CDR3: CAWSVLGANYGYTF; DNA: TGTGCCTGGAGTGTTCTGGGGGCGAACTATGGCTACACCTTC
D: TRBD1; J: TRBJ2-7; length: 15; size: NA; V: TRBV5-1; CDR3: CASRKNRGSSYEQYF; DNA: TGCGCCAGCAGAAAAAACAGGGGGTCGTCCTACGAGCAGTACTTC
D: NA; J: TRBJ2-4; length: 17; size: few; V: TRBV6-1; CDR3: CASSEARTDLAKNIQYF; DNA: TGTGCCAGCAGTGAAGCAAGGACAGACTTAGCCAAAAACATTCAGTACTTC
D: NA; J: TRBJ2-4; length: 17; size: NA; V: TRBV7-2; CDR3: CASSFDVSRRRENIQYF; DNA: TGTGCCAGCAGCTTTGACGTGTCGCGGAGGAGGGAAAACATTCAGTACTTC
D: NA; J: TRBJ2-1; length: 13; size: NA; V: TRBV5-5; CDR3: CASTFGEYNEQFF; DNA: TGTGCCAGCACCTTTGGAGAATACAATGAGCAGTTCTTC
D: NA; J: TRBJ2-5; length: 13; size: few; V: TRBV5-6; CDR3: CASSLDEYETQYF; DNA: TGTGCCAGCAGCTTGGACGAGTATGAGACCCAGTACTTC
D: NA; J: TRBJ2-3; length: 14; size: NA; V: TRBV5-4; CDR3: CASSLESSTDTQYF; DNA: TGTGCCAGCAGCTTGGAATCTAGCACAGATACGCAGTATTTT
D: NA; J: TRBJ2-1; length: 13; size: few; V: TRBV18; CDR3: CASSPRSDNEQFF; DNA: TGTGCCAGCTCACCACGCTCGGACAATGAGCAGTTCTTC
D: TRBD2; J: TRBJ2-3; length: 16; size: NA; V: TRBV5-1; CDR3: CASSVGLAGTTDTQYF; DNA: TGCGCCAGCAGCGTGGGACTAGCGGGAACCACAGATACGCAGTATTTT
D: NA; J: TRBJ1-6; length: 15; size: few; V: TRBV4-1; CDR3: CASSVGLGDNSPLHF; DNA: TGCGCCAGCAGCGTCGGGCTAGGGGATAATTCACCCCTCCACTTT
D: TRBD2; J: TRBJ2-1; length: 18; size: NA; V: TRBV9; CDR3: CASSVAASGRAEYAEQFF; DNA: TGTGCCAGCAGCGTAGCGGCTAGCGGGAGGGCCGAATACGCTGAGCAGTTCTTC